The 21 T cell receptor beta chains below all came from one sample that was sequenced in a study of blood T cell repertoires in COVID-19. Clones were sequenced by immunoSEQ multiplex PCR, and TCRdb holds only the in-frame ones, with some missing. The repertoire has some 140,000 clones, roughly four fifths of them found once; the top ten carry 10% to 15%. The sequenced material came from peripheral blood. The source of these receptors is a man at least 80 years old with acute or convalescent COVID-19.

This clone has only one observation. The J gene is TRBJ2-1, the V gene TRBV24-1, with TRBD2 matching over 14 bases. From germline, CDR1 is KGHDR and CDR2 SFDVKD. The CDR3 has 16 residues. Germline trimming cut 3 bases from V and 7 bases from J; bases unmatched to any gene: 4. DNA for the CDR3: TGTGCCACCAGTGATCGACTAGCGGGGGGGCGGAATGAGCAGTTCTTC. Protein sequence: CATSDRLAGGRNEQFF.

This clone was recorded a few times. This chain uses TRBV19 with TRBJ1-1; no firm D call. CDR1 LNHDA and CDR2 SQIVND come from the germline V gene (reference sequence). Trimming left V 0 bases short and J 4 bases short, with 12 bases between. The CDR3 runs 15 residues. The CDR3 is CASSIDREPITEAFF. Here the CDR3 DNA reads TGTGCCAGTAGTATAGACCGGGAACCCATCACTGAAGCTTTCTTT.

This chain joins TRBV6-5 and TRBJ1-5; a possible D gene is TRBD1 (5 bases). This CDR3 region has 13 residues. Germline V gives CDR1 MNHEY, CDR2 SVGAGI. V dropped 7 bases and J dropped 4 bases, with 11 bases sitting between them. The CDR3, as DNA: TGTGCCAGCAAACAGGCCCCAAATCAGCCCCAGCATTTT. This translates into CASKQAPNQPQHF.

J is TRBJ1-1 and V is TRBV6-6, with D perhaps TRBD1 (5 bases). Trimming stripped 7 bases from V and 1 base from J, with 10 bases between. Looked up from germline, CDR1 is MNHNY and CDR2 is SVGAGI (reference sequence). CDR3 length: 13 residues. CDR3 coding DNA: TGTGCCAGCATCCTCGACAGGAACACTGAAGCTTTCTTT. This sequence encodes CASILDRNTEAFF.

This chain links TRBV7-3 with TRBJ2-3, with 8 nucleotides matching TRBD2. Germline values: CDR1 SGHTA, CDR2 FQGTGA. J gave up 7 bases and V 5 bases, and 11 bases lay outside the gene matches. The CDR3 loop spans 15 amino acids. For the CDR3, the DNA is TGTGCCAGCAGCCTTTTAGCGGGGTCCGGGAATACGCAGTATTTT. This encodes CASSLLAGSGNTQYF.

The V gene is TRBV5-1, the J gene TRBJ1-6; 11 positions match TRBD1. Trimming removed 2 bases from V and 11 bases from J; junction bases left unmatched: 3. This CDR3 is 14 amino acids long. CDR1 is SGHRS, CDR2 YFSETQ, per germline. The CDR3: CASSFGTGGPPLHF. The CDR3 coding sequence is TGCGCCAGCAGCTTCGGGACAGGGGGGCCACCCCTCCACTTT.

This chain joins TRBV5-1 and TRBJ1-1; D remains unclear. This CDR3 is 13 amino acids long. The ends were cut back, 2 bases at V and 0 bases at J, with 5 bases in the middle. CDR1 is SGHRS, CDR2 YFSETQ, per germline. The CDR3 protein is CASSFRVNTEAFF. DNA of the CDR3: TGCGCCAGCAGCTTCCGGGTGAACACTGAAGCTTTCTTT.

The chain is built from TRBV11-3 and TRBJ2-5, with a possible D match to TRBD1 (6 bases). The germline CDR1 and CDR2 sequences are SGHNT and YENEEA. The CDR3 extends over 13 amino acids. V lost 5 bases, J lost 1 base, and 8 bases lay in between. CDR3 coding DNA: TGTGCCAGCAGCAAGGACAGCCAAGAGACCCAGTACTTC. Its protein is CASSKDSQETQYF.

The chain is built from TRBV7-9 and TRBJ1-1, with 9 bases matching TRBD1. Per the germline V gene, CDR1 is SEHNR and CDR2 is FQNEAQ (reference sequence). Trimming cost V 3 bases and J 5 bases; bases outside gene matches: 4. This CDR3 has 14 residues. The CDR3 region has the DNA TGTGCCAGCAGCTTTACAGGGGGCGGTACTGAAGCTTTCTTT. It codes for CASSFTGGGTEAFF.

The chain carries TRBV20-1 and TRBJ2-3, with 8 bases matching TRBD1. Germline CDR1 and CDR2: DFQATT and SNEGSKA (reference sequence). The CDR3 is made up of 16 amino acids. J gave up 6 bases and V 3 bases, and 14 bases lay outside the gene matches. The CDR3 DNA follows: TGCAGTGCTAGTTCCTTAGGACAGGGCAAGGTGGATACGCAGTATTTT. As protein: CSASSLGQGKVDTQYF.

The chain links TRBV3-1 (or the pseudogene TRBV3-2) to TRBJ2-2; 7 bases agree with TRBD2. CDR1 LGHDT and CDR2 YNNKEL come from the germline V gene (reference sequence). The ends lost 1 base at V and 6 bases at J; junction bases unmatched: 2. This CDR3 has 14 residues. The CDR3 reads CASSQAGGSGELFF. The DNA of the CDR3 is TGTGCCAGCAGCCAAGCGGGGGGTTCCGGGGAGCTGTTTTTT.

The genes are TRBV7-2 and TRBJ1-1; no firm D call. CDR1 and CDR2 from the germline V gene are SGHTA and FQGNSA. With 3 bases removed from V and 7 bases from J, the gap between germline ends came to 12 bases. The CDR3 has 13 amino acids. CDR3 amino acids: CASSFRFTVEAFF. CDR3 DNA sequence: TGTGCCAGCAGCTTCCGATTCACAGTTGAAGCTTTCTTT.

The genes are TRBV7-2 and TRBJ1-6, with D tentatively TRBD1 (5 bases). The germline gives CDR1 SGHTA, CDR2 FQGNSA. V gave up 5 bases and J gave up 0 bases, with 11 bases separating them. The length of the CDR3 is 16 residues. CDR3 amino acids: CASSIDSYSYNSPLHF. For the CDR3, the DNA is TGTGCCAGCAGCATCGACAGTTACTCCTATAATTCACCCCTCCACTTT.

The chain joins TRBV7-9 to TRBJ1-2; tentative D call: TRBD1 (5 bases). Per the germline V gene, CDR1 is SEHNR and CDR2 is FQNEAQ (reference sequence). The CDR3 spans 13 residues. Trimming took 4 bases from V and 0 from J, leaving 6 bases between them. The CDR3 region is CASSSQANYGYTF. The CDR3 DNA is TGTGCCAGCAGCTCACAGGCTAACTATGGCTACACCTTC.

Concerning this clone itself: Other DNA sequences in this sample translate to the same CDR3. This chain connects TRBV19 to TRBJ2-7; no definite D call. This CDR3 spans 11 amino acids. CDR1 and CDR2 (germline): LNHDA, SQIVND (reference sequence). Trimming pared 8 bases from V and 3 bases from J, leaving 8 bases between. The CDR3 loop reads CASGVDYEQYF. Here the CDR3 DNA reads TGTGCCAGTGGAGTGGACTACGAGCAGTACTTC.

V gene TRBV4-2 combines with J gene TRBJ1-1; weak D call: TRBD1 (6 bases). This CDR3 is built from 13 residues. Germline V CDR1 and CDR2: LGHNA, YNFKEQ. V was pared by 1 base and J by 10 bases, with 13 bases between. CDR3 amino acids: CASSQGGGIRAFF. CDR3 nucleotides: TGTGCCAGCAGCCAAGGGGGGGGCATTCGAGCTTTCTTT.

The chain links TRBV7-2 to TRBJ2-1; D not certain. The CDR3 runs 17 residues. With 2 bases removed from V and 0 bases from J, the gap between germline ends came to 14 bases. CDR1 and CDR2 from the germline V gene are SGHTA and FQGNSA. This chain's CDR3 is CASSLRGAQSSYNEQFF. CDR3 DNA: TGTGCCAGCAGCTTACGCGGAGCCCAAAGCTCCTACAATGAGCAGTTCTTC. Using reference TRBV7-2 and TRBJ2-1 for the parts outside the CDR3, the full variable domain is GAGVSQSPSNKVTEKGKDVELRCDPISGHTALYWYRQSLGQGLEFLIYFQGNSAPDKSGLPSDRFSAERTGGSVSTLTIQRTQQEDSAVYLCASSLRGAQSSYNEQFFGPGTRLTVL.

This clone has only a few counts. The chain links TRBV5-6 to TRBJ1-6; D is perhaps TRBD1 (5 bases). Germline CDR1 reads SGHDT; CDR2 reads YYEEEE. This CDR3 spans 14 amino acids. The V end was cut by 0 bases, the J end by 4 bases, with 5 bases between. CDR3 in DNA: TGTGCCAGCAGCTTGGGACAGTATAATTCACCCCTCCACTTT. This encodes CASSLGQYNSPLHF.

J is TRBJ2-7 and V is TRBV27, with 8 bases aligning to TRBD2. CDR3 length: 14 residues. V was clipped by 4 bases and J by 2 bases; unmatched bases: 4. Germline CDR1 and CDR2: MNHEY and SMNVEV (reference sequence). In nucleotides, the CDR3 is TGTGCCAGCAGTTCTCGGGGGGGACCCTACGAGCAGTACTTC. Residues: CASSSRGGPYEQYF.

This chain connects TRBV12-3 or TRBV12-4 to TRBJ2-3; no clear D. The CDR3 covers 12 residues. V dropped 6 bases and J dropped 0 bases, with 4 bases sitting between them. For the CDR3, the DNA is TGTGCCAGCAGAACTAGCACAGATACGCAGTATTTT. Amino acid sequence: CASRTSTDTQYF.

This clone has more than one count but fewer than ten. The chain recombines TRBV6-5 with TRBJ2-7, with a tentative D call TRBD1 (6 bases). The CDR3 sequence is 14 residues long. The V and J ends lost 6 bases and 2 bases respectively, with 14 bases between them. The germline V gene has CDR1 MNHEY and CDR2 SVGAGI. The CDR3 DNA reads TGTGCCAGCAGGGGGTCCGGGACACCCTACGAGCAGTACTTC. It specifies CASRGSGTPYEQYF.